The 7 T cell receptor beta chains in this list originate from one sample, sequenced in a study of T cell repertoires in cytomegalovirus infection. TCRdb reprocessed the reads via MiXCR and lists one record per CDR3 protein. This sample yields 310,000 or so distinct CDR3 sequences, of which around a sixth are seen a single time; 12% belongs to the top ten. The sequenced sample was PBMCs. These receptors all stem from a human donor in good health (CMV status not recorded). Some clones in this sample may be carry-over from other donors' samples.

This clonotype was detected only a few times. This sequence joins TRBV5-6 and TRBJ1-1, with a weak D call TRBD1 (5 bases). The CDR3 length is 15 residues. The germline V and J ends were trimmed by 3 bases and 4 bases, with 16 bases remaining between them. Germline CDR1 is SGHDT and CDR2 is YYEEEE. CDR3 coding DNA: TGTGCCAGCAGCTGGGGTGGGGCTCGCGGCACTGAAGCTTTCTTT. This sequence encodes CASSWGGARGTEAFF.

This clonotype was seen ten or more times. The V call is TRBV7-2, the J call TRBJ2-4; a weak D match, TRBD2 (5 bases). Germline V gene sequence: CDR1 SGHTA, CDR2 FQGNSA. V was cut by 5 bases and J by 16 bases, with 24 bases left in between. The CDR3 runs 14 residues. CDR3 bases: TGTGCCAGCAGCCCGGTGGTCCTATCACTAGGGCTATACTTC. Residues: CASSPVVLSLGLYF.

This clonotype occurred a few times. The chain combines TRBV4-2 with TRBJ2-3, with D maybe TRBD2 (7 bases). V lost 0 bases, J lost 5 bases, and 12 bases lay in between. This CDR3 has 15 residues. Germline lookup yields CDR1 LGHNA and CDR2 YNFKEQ. DNA for the CDR3: TGTGCCAGCAGCCAAGACGGTAGGGGGGGAGATACGCAGTATTTT. Protein product: CASSQDGRGGDTQYF.

V is TRBV20-1 and J is TRBJ1-6; D unclear. V lost 5 bases and J 7 bases, leaving 12 bases between the germline ends. The CDR3 length is 13 residues. Germline CDR1 reads DFQATT; CDR2 reads SNEGSKA (reference sequence). The CDR3 DNA reads TGCAGTGCTGGTCAGGCGGTGAATTCACCCCTCCACTTT. Its protein product is CSAGQAVNSPLHF.

This sequence joins TRBV7-6 and TRBJ2-5, with D possibly matching TRBD2 (5 bases). The CDR3 runs to 15 residues. Germline V gene data show CDR1 as SGHVS and CDR2 as FNYEAQ. The germline V and J ends were trimmed by 2 bases and 1 base, with 11 bases remaining between them. The CDR3 here is CASSLRSGVQETQYF. CDR3 in DNA: TGTGCCAGCAGCTTACGATCCGGGGTCCAAGAGACCCAGTACTTC. The whole variable domain, filled in from reference TRBV7-6 and TRBJ2-5, reads GAGVSQSPRYKVTKRGQDVALRCDPISGHVSLYWYRQALGQGPEFLTYFNYEAQQDKSGLPNDRFSAERPEGSISTLTIQRTEQRDSAMYRCASSLRSGVQETQYFGPGTRLLVL.

The table lists this clonotype with a few counts. The chain employs TRBV7-6 and TRBJ1-6; D is unclear. V lost 1 base to trimming and J lost 8 bases, with 6 bases between them. The CDR3 covers 13 residues. Germline values: CDR1 SGHVS, CDR2 FNYEAQ. The CDR3 region is CASSLVRDSPLHF. CDR3 nucleotides: TGTGCCAGCAGCTTAGTTCGGGATTCACCCCTCCACTTT.

This clonotype was counted only a few times. This chain uses TRBV7-3 with TRBJ2-1; tentative D call: TRBD2 (6 bases). V was shortened by 3 bases and J by 0 bases, with 9 bases between the two germline ends. The CDR3 contains 15 residues. Germline values: CDR1 SGHTA, CDR2 FQGTGA. DNA for the CDR3: TGTGCCAGCAGCTTGGAGGGTTACTCCTACAATGAGCAGTTCTTC. It encodes CASSLEGYSYNEQFF. The full variable domain, in which reference TRBV7-3 and TRBJ2-1 provide the parts outside the CDR3, is GAGVSQTPSNKVTEKGKYVELRCDPISGHTALYWYRQSLGQGPEFLIYFQGTGAADDSGLPNDRFFAVRPEGSVSTLKIQRTERGDSAVYLCASSLEGYSYNEQFFGPGTRLTVL.